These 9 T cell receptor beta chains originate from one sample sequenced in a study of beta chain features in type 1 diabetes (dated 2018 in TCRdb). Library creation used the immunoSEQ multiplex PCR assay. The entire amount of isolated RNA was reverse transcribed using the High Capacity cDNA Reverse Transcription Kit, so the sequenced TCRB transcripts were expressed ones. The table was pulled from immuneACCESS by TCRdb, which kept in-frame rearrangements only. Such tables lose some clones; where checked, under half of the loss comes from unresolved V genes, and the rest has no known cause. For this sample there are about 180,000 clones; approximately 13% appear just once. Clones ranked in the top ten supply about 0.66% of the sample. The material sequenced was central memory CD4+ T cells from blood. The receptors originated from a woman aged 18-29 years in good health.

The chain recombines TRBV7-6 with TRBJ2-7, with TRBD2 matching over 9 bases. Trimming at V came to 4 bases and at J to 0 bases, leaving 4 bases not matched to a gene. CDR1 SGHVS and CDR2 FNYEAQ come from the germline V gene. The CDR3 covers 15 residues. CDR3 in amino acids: CASSSNSGSSYEQYF. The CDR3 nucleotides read TGTGCCAGCAGCTCAAATAGCGGGAGCTCCTACGAGCAGTACTTC.

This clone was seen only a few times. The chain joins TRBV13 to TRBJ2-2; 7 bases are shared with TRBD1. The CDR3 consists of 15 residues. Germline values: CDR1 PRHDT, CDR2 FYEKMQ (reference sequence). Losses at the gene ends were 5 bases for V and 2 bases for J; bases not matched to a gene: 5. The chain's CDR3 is CASSRTGSNTGELFF. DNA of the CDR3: TGTGCCAGCAGCCGGACAGGTTCTAACACCGGGGAGCTGTTTTTT.

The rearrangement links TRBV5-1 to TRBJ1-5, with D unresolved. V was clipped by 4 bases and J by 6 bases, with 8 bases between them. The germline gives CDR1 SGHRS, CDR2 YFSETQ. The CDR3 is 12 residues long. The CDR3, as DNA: TGCGCCAGCAGCGACGAGGGTCAGCCCCAGCATTTT. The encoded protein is CASSDEGQPQHF.

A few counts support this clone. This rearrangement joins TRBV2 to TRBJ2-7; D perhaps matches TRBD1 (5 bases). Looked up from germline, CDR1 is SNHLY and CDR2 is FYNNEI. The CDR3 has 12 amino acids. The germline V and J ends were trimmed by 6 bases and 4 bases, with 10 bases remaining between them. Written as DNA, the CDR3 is TGTGCCAGCAGCTCCAAGGGGTACGAGCAGTACTTC. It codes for CASSSKGYEQYF.

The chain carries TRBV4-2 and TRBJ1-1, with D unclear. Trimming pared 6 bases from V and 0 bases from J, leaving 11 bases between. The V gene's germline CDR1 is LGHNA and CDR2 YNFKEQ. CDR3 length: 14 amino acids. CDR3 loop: CASRGGAMNTEAFF. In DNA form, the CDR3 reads TGTGCCAGCAGAGGAGGCGCCATGAACACTGAAGCTTTCTTT.

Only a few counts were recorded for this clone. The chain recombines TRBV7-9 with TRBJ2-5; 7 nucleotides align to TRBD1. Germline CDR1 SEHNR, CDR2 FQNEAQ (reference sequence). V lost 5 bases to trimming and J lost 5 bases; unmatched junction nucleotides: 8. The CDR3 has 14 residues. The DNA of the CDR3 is TGTGCCAGCAGCCCGATGACAGGGATGGAGACCCAGTACTTC. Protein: CASSPMTGMETQYF. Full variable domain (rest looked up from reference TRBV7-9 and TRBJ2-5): DTGVSQNPRHKITKRGQNVTFRCDPISEHNRLYWYRQTLGQGPEFLTYFQNEAQLEKSRLLSDRFSAERPKGSFSTLEIQRTEQGDSAMYLCASSPMTGMETQYFGPGTRLLVL.

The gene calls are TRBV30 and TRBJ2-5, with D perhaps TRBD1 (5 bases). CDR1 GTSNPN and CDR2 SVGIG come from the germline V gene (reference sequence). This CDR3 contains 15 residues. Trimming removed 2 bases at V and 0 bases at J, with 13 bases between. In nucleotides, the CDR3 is TGTGCCTGGAGTAAGGGCAGGGTGTACCAAGAGACCCAGTACTTC. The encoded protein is CAWSKGRVYQETQYF.

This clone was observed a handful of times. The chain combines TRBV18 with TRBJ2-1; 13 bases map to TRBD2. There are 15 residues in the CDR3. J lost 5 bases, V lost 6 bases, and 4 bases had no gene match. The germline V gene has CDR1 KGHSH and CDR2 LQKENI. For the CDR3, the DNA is TGTGCCAGCTCGAAACTAGCGGGAGGGGACAATGAGCAGTTCTTC. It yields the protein CASSKLAGGDNEQFF.

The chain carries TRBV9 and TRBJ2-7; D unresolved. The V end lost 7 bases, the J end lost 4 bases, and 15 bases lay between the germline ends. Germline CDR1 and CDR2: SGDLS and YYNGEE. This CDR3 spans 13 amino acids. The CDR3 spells CASGEGDPYEQYF. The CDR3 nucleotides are TGTGCCAGCGGAGAAGGAGACCCATACGAGCAGTACTTC.